This T cell receptor (beta chain) was identified in a study of blood T cells in healthy people across ages. This CDR3 has 15 amino acids. Unmatched junction bases numbered 7, after V lost 4 bases and J lost 1 base. CDR1 and CDR2 (germline): SGHTA, FQGNSA. With respect to this clonotype: Antigen specificity is unknown.

Study-wide points: When set beside aged donors, long-lived donors presented more naive CD4+ cells and higher diversity. The fall in TCR beta diversity per million T cells was roughly linear with age.

Primers used in a second PCR of about 7 to 12 cycles were a sample-barcoded 5' primer and a J-beta primer mix. TCRdb reprocessed the 5' RACE reads via MiXCR and lists one record per CDR3 protein. There are about 1.6 million distinct CDR3 sequences in the sample; 30% to 40% occur only once, and about 11% lies in the top ten. Whenever a sample was processed, at least 6 million PBMCs were isolated. The origin of this receptor is a woman in her twenties or thirties in good health. This sequence joins TRBV7-2 and TRBJ2-7; TRBD1 matches at 7 bases. The sequencing input was blood. The CDR3: CASSSAGQVSYEQYF. CDR3 nucleotides: TGTGCCAGCAGCTCCGCCGGACAGGTGTCCTACGAGCAGTACTTC.